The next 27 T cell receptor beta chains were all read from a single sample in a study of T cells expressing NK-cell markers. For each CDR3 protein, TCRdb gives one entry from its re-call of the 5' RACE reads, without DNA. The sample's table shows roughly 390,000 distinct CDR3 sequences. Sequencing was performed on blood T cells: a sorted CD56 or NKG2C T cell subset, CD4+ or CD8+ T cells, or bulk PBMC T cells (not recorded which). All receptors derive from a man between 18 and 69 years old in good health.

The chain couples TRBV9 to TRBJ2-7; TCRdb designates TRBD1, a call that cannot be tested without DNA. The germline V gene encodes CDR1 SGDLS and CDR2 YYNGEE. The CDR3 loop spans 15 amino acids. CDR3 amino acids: CASSEGTGSSYEQYF.

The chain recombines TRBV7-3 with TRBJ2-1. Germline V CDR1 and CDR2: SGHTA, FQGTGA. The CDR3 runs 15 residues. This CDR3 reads CASSIGVGAYNEQFF.

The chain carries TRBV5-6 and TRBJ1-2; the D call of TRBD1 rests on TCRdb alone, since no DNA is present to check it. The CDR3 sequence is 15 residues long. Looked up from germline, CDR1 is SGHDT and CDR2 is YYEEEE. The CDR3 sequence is CASSFGQGATRGYTF.

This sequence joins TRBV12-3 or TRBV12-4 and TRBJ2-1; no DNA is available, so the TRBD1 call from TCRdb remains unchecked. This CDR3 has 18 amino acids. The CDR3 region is CASSPDRGAGGRYNEQFF.

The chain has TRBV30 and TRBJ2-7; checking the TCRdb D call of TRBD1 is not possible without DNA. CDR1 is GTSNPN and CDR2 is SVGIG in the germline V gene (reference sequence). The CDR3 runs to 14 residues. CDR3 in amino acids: CAWTRQTNSYEQYF.

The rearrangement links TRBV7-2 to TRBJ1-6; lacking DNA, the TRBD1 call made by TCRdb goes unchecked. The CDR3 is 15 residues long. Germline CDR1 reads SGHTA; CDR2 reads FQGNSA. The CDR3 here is CASSSPGVRNSPLHF. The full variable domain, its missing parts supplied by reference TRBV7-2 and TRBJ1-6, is GAGVSQSPSNKVTEKGKDVELRCDPISGHTALYWYRQSLGQGLEFLIYFQGNSAPDKSGLPSDRFSAERTGGSVSTLTIQRTQQEDSAVYLCASSSPGVRNSPLHFGNGTRLTVT.

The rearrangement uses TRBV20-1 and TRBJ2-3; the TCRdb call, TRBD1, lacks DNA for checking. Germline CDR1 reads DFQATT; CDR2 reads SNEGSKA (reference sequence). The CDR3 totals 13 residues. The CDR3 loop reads CSARPDARDTQYF.

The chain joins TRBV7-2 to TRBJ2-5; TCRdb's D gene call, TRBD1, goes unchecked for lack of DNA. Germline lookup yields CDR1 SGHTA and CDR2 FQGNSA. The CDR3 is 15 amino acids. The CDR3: CASSLALAGDETQYF.

CDR3 region: CASSLGTGHTDTQYF. The chain carries TRBV7-2 and TRBJ2-3; the D call of TRBD1 rests on TCRdb alone, since no DNA is present to check it. Germline values: CDR1 SGHTA, CDR2 FQGNSA. There are 15 residues in the CDR3.

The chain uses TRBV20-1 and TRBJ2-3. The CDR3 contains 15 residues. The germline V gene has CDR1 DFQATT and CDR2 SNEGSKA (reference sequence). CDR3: CSAREGGFDTDTQYF.

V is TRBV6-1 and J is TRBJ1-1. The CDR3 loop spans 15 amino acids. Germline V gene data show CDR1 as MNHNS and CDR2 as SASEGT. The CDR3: CASNDRALAYTEAFF.

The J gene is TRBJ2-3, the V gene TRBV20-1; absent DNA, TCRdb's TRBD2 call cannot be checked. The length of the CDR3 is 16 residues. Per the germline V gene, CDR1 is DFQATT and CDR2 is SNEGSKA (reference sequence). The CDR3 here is CSARTGGGELLDTQYF.

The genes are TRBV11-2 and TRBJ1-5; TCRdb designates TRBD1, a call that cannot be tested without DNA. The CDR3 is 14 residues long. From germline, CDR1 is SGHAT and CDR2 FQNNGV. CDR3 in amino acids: CASSFQGSGQPQHF.

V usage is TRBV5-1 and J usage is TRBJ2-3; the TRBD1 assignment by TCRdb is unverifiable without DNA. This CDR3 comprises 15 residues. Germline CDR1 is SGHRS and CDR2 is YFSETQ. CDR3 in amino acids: CASSLDGTSTDTQYF. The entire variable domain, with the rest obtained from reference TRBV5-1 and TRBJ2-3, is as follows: KAGVTQTPRYLIKTRGQQVTLSCSPISGHRSVSWYQQTPGQGLQFLFEYFSETQRNKGNFPGRFSGRQFSNSRSEMNVSTLELGDSALYLCASSLDGTSTDTQYFGPGTRLTVL.

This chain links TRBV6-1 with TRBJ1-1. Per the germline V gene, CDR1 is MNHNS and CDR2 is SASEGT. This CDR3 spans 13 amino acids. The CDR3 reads CASITSVGDEAFF.

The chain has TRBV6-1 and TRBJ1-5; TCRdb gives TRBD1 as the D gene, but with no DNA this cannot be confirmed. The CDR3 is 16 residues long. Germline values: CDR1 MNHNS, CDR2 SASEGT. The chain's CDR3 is CASTARGTQSNQPQHF.

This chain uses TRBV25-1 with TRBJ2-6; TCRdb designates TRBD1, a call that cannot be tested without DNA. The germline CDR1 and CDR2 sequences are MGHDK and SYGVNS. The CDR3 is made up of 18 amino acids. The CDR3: CASSGWTGDYSGANVLTF. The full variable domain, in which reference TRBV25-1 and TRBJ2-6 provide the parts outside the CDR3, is EADIYQTPRYLVIGTGKKITLECSQTMGHDKMYWYQQDPGMELHLIHYSYGVNSTEKGDLSSESTVSRIRTEHFPLTLESARPSHTSQYLCASSGWTGDYSGANVLTFGAGSRLTVL.

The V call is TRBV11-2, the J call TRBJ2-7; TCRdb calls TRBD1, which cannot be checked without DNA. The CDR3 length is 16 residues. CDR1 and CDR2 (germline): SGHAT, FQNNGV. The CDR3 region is CASRGFGQGWSYEQYF.

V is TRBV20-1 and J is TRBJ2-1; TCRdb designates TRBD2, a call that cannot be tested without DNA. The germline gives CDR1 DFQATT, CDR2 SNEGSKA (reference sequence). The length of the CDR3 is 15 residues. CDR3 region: CSAKMWAGGYNEQFF.

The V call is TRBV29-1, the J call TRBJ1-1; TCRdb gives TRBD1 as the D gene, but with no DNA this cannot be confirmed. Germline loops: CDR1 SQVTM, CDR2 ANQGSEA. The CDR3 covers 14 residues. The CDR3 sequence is CSVVPGARNTEAFF. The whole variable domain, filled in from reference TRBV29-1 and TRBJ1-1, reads SAVISQKPSRDICQRGTSLTIQCQVDSQVTMMFWYRQQPGQSLTLIATANQGSEATYESGFVIDKFPISRPNLTFSTLTVSNMSPEDSSIYLCSVVPGARNTEAFFGQGTRLTVV.

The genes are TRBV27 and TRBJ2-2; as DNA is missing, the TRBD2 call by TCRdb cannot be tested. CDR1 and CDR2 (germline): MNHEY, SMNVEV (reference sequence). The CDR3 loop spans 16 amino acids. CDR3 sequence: CASSLLAGGSTGELFF.

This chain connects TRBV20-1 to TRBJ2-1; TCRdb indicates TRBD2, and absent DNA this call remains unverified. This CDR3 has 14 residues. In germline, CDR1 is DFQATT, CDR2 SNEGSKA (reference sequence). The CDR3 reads CSGVTRVPDNEQFF.

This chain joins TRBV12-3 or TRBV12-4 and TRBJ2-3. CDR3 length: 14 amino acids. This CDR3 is CASSYYGSTDTQYF.

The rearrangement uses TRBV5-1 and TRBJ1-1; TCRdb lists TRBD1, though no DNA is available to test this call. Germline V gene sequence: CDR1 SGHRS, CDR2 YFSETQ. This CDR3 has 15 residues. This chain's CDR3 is CASSGTGSRNTEAFF.

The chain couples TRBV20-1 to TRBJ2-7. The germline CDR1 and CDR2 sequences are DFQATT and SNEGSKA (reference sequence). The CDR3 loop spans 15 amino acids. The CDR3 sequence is CSARDPGASVYEQYF.

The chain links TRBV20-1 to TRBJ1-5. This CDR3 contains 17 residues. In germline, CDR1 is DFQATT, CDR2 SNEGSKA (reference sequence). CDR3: CSATTSGRTKSNQPQHF.

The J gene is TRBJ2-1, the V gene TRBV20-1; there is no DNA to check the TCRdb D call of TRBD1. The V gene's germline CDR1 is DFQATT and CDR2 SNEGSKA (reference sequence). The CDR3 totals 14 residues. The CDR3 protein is CSASPPRSGNEQFF.